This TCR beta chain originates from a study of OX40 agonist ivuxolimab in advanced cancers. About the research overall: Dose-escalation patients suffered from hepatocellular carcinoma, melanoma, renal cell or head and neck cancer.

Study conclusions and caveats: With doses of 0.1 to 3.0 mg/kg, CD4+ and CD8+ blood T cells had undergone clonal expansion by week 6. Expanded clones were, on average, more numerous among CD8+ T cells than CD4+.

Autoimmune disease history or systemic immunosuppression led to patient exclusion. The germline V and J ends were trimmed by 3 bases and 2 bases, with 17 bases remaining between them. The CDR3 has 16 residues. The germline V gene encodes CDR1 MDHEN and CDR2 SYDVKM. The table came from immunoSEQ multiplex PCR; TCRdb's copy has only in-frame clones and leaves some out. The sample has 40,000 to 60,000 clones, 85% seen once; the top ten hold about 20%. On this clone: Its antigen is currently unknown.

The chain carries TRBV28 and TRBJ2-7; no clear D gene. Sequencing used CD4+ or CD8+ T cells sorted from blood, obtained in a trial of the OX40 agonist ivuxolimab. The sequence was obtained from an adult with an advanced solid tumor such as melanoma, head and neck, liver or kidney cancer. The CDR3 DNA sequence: TGTGCCAGCAGTTTGGAGACCCGCCACGCCGCCTACGAGCAGTACTTC. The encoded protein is CASSLETRHAAYEQYF.